The 8 T cell receptor beta chains given below trace back to one sample, sequenced in a study of shared T cell receptors in the human thymus. Produced via immunoSEQ multiplex PCR; TCRdb's table is partial and in-frame only. The sample lists 500,000 to 850,000 clones, about 90% occurring once. This same sample was also taken into another study, of human thymus T cells.

Source material: thymocytes. The receptors stem from a boy younger than two with a congenital heart defect.

This clone was detected a few times. The V call is TRBV19, the J call TRBJ2-2; 7 bases fit TRBD2. Germline V gives CDR1 LNHDA, CDR2 SQIVND (reference sequence). V lost 10 bases to trimming and J lost 6 bases; unmatched junction nucleotides: 8. The CDR3 length is 13 residues. CDR3 coding DNA: TGTGCCACCTCAGCGGGGTTGGCCGGGGAGCTGTTTTTT. Translation: CATSAGLAGELFF.

The V call is TRBV10-3, the J call TRBJ2-7, with 11 bases identical to TRBD1. The CDR3 runs to 13 residues. The V gene's germline CDR1 is ENHRY and CDR2 SYGVKD. The ends lost 8 bases at V and 7 bases at J; junction bases unmatched: 7. CDR3 bases: TGTGCCATCGGGGGACAGGGGGACCGGGAGCAGTACTTC. Translation gives CAIGGQGDREQYF.

This sequence joins TRBV11-2 and TRBJ2-2; maybe TRBD1 (5 bases). The V end lost 3 bases, the J end lost 4 bases, and 15 bases lay between the germline ends. The CDR3 loop spans 16 amino acids. Germline V gene sequence: CDR1 SGHAT, CDR2 FQNNGV. CDR3 amino acids: CASSLGRQSGTGELFF. In DNA form, the CDR3 reads TGTGCCAGCAGCTTGGGCCGACAGTCGGGCACCGGGGAGCTGTTTTTT.

The CDR3 DNA is TGTGCCAGCAGTTTATACCTAGCGGGAGGGGAGGACGAGCAGTACTTC. Residues: CASSLYLAGGEDEQYF. The chain couples TRBV28 to TRBJ2-7, with 12 bases aligning to TRBD2. The CDR3 length is 16 residues. The germline CDR1 and CDR2 sequences are MDHEN and SYDVKM. The J segment lost 5 bases and the V segment lost 1 base, leaving 6 bases of the junction unmatched.

This sequence joins TRBV5-1 and TRBJ2-3, with a possible D match to TRBD1 (6 bases). V gave up 3 bases and J gave up 4 bases, with 12 bases separating them. Germline CDR1 reads SGHRS; CDR2 reads YFSETQ. The CDR3 covers 14 residues. The CDR3 DNA reads as TGCGCCAGCAGCTGGGGACAAGTAGCAGATACGCAGTATTTT. Translated: CASSWGQVADTQYF.

The CDR3 nucleotides are TGTGCCAGTAGCCCACTGCGGGAGATGACAGATACGCAGTATTTT. Its translation: CASSPLREMTDTQYF. The rearrangement links TRBV19 to TRBJ2-3; TRBD2 aligns across 7 bases. The CDR3 is 15 amino acids. V dropped 6 bases and J dropped 3; count of bases not matched to a gene: 9. Germline lookup yields CDR1 LNHDA and CDR2 SQIVND (reference sequence).

The genes are TRBV7-6 and TRBJ2-3; possible D gene TRBD2, 6 bases. This CDR3 has 21 amino acids. Trimming took 7 bases from V and 5 from J, leaving 37 bases between them. Per the germline V gene, CDR1 is SGHVS and CDR2 is FNYEAQ. CDR3 sequence reads: CASTLTTGSLPRVASKDTQYF. CDR3 nucleotides: TGTGCCAGCACCCTCACGACCGGGAGCCTACCTCGGGTAGCCTCTAAAGATACGCAGTATTTT.

The chain combines TRBV19 with TRBJ2-5, with TRBD2 identical over 7 bases. With V trimmed by 3 bases and J by 5 bases, 3 bases remained unmatched. There are 13 residues in the CDR3. Germline CDR1 is LNHDA and CDR2 is SQIVND (reference sequence). The CDR3: CASSIVRGETQYF. The CDR3 region has the DNA TGTGCCAGTAGTATTGTGCGGGGGGAGACCCAGTACTTC.